This T cell receptor beta chain emerged from a study of OX40 agonist ivuxolimab in advanced cancers. Study overall: The mean age was roughly 60 years, ranging from 23 to 79, with 82.7% of participants male.

Clones were read by immunoSEQ multiplex PCR, and TCRdb kept only the in-frame ones, dropping some. The sample holds roughly 40,000 clones; over 75% are singletons and the top ten take less than 30%. The CDR3 runs to 15 residues. The V gene end was trimmed by 8 bases and the J gene end by 1 base; junction bases not matched to a gene: 8. CDR1 is MGHRA, CDR2 YSYEKL, per germline. This receptor was taken from an adult with an advanced solid tumor such as melanoma, head and neck, liver or kidney cancer. The specimen was CD4+ or CD8+ T cells sorted from blood, collected in a trial of the OX40 agonist ivuxolimab. The chain combines TRBV4-1 with TRBJ2-3; TRBD1 aligns across 8 bases. The CDR3, as DNA: TGCGCCAGCGCACAGGGGGGCCTCGGCACAGATACGCAGTATTTT. Translating it yields CASAQGGLGTDTQYF.